This T cell receptor (beta chain) was obtained from a study of T cells expressing NK-cell markers. Study overall: The TCR beta repertoires were obtained from sorted CD3+CD56+NKG2C+, CD3+CD56+NKG2C- and CD3+CD56-NKG2C+ T cells.

This CDR3 has 18 residues. Germline V CDR1 and CDR2: SGHRS, YFSETQ. Whole-study results and caveats: It remained uncertain whether the expanded NKG2C+ T cell clones were specific for HCMV antigens.

About this clonotype itself: Its antigen remains unknown.

TCRdb reprocessed the 5' RACE reads and stores each CDR3 protein as one record, lacking DNA. The sample includes around 550,000 distinct CDR3 sequences. The origin of this receptor is a man aged 18 to 29 in good health. Sequenced sample: blood T cells: a sorted CD56 or NKG2C T cell subset, CD4+ or CD8+ T cells, or bulk PBMC T cells (not recorded which). The chain combines TRBV5-1 with TRBJ2-3; TCRdb picks TRBD2, but there is no DNA to check that call. The CDR3 is CASSLRTSGVTSTDTQYF.